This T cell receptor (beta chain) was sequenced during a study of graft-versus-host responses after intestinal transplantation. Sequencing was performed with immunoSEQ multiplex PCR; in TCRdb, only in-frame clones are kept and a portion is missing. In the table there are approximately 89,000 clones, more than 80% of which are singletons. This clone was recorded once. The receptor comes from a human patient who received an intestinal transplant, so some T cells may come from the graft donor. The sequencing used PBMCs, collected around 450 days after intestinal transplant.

The CDR3 spells CASRATHTGELFF. The CDR3 DNA is TGTGCCAGCCGGGCAACACACACCGGGGAGCTGTTTTTT. The chain combines TRBV2 with TRBJ2-2; no clear D. V was shortened by 8 bases and J by 3 bases, with 10 bases between the two germline ends. Germline assignment: CDR1 SNHLY and CDR2 FYNNEI. The length of the CDR3 is 13 residues.